This T cell receptor (beta chain) appears in the sequencing data of a study of STAT3 mutations in large granular lymphocyte leukemia. Each sample's TCRbeta library yielded on average roughly 43,000 productive templates. Sequenced by immunoSEQ multiplex PCR; TCRdb stores in-frame clones only, minus some. The data show approximately 45,000 clones, around 80% seen once. Study-level results: Every T-cell large granular lymphocyte leukemia patient had at least one immunodominant TCR beta clonotype. A small but highly pathogenic clone may have been missed. Treatment regimens differed across patients between samplings. In about 35% of the 18 patients, new TCR clonotypes emerged after therapy.

This clone was picked up a small number of times. Its antigen remains unknown. The J segment lost 3 bases and the V segment lost 6 bases, leaving 5 bases of the junction unmatched. Per the germline V gene, CDR1 is SQVTM and CDR2 is ANQGSEA. This CDR3 is built from 14 residues. Material for sequencing was PBMCs. The sequence came from a human donor with T large granular lymphocyte leukemia. Some clones in this sample may be carry-over from other donors' samples. The V call is TRBV29-1, the J call TRBJ2-2, with 9 bases aligning to TRBD1. For the CDR3, the DNA is TGCAGCGTGTCGGACAGGGGCCACACCGGGGAGCTGTTTTTT. Amino acids: CSVSDRGHTGELFF.